This TCR beta chain is from a study of HIV-infected patients and healthy controls. Overall study context: CD4 counts in most of the 16 patients increased modestly yet significantly but stayed below normal.

No cell fractionation was done, so the repertoire covers all unsorted peripheral blood T cells. Enrolled donors were untreated HIV-infected adults about to begin antiretroviral therapy. About 500 ng RNA was reverse transcribed with alpha and beta constant-region primers. Each of the alpha and beta chains got its own library through chain-specific third strand synthesis with indices. The library had 12-nucleotide molecular identifiers formed by two random hexamers joined together. TCRdb processed the 5' RACE reads anew with MiXCR; each CDR3 protein has one entry. The table has 5,000 to 6,500 distinct CDR3 sequences, about 8.2% seen once. CDR1 and CDR2 (germline): SGHVS, FNYEAQ. CDR3 length: 16 amino acids. The V and J ends lost 5 bases and 4 bases respectively, with 20 bases between them.

The TCR sequence derives from an adult with HIV infection. Sequenced material: blood, taken before antiretroviral therapy. The V gene is TRBV7-6, the J gene TRBJ2-5; D is tentatively TRBD1 or TRBD2 (5 bases each). CDR3 bases: TGTGCCAGCAGCCCACCCGGGACCCATGTCACAGAGACCCAGTACTTC. Its translation is CASSPPGTHVTETQYF.